The text below deals with one T cell receptor beta chain. Its antigen is not identified. The data were obtained in a study of shared clonotypes between healthy human individuals. Across the study: There were three CD4 naive, three CD4 memory, two CD8 naive and one CD8 memory plates per donor.

Some clones are missing from TCRdb's copy, which holds only in-frame ones; the method was immunoSEQ multiplex PCR. Of just over 2,000,000 clones listed, roughly 96% were seen once; the top ten hold more than 0.1%. Healthy adults negative for HIV, lacking recent acute infections or vaccinations, served as donors. Whole-study findings and limits: Read depth was anticipated to influence clonotype sharing among donors.

This TCR was sampled from a man aged 18 to 30 in good health. Specimen: naive CD4+ T cells sorted from blood. Subset defined: CD45RA+ positively selected.

For the CDR3, the DNA is TGCGCCAGCAGCCGTGGACTAGGTGCAGATACGCAGTATTTT. It codes for CASSRGLGADTQYF. V and J are TRBV4-3 and TRBJ2-3, with TRBD2 matching over 7 bases. Germline lookup yields CDR1 LGHNA and CDR2 YSLEER. V lost 4 bases and J lost 4; bases outside the gene matches: 5. This CDR3 is built from 14 residues.